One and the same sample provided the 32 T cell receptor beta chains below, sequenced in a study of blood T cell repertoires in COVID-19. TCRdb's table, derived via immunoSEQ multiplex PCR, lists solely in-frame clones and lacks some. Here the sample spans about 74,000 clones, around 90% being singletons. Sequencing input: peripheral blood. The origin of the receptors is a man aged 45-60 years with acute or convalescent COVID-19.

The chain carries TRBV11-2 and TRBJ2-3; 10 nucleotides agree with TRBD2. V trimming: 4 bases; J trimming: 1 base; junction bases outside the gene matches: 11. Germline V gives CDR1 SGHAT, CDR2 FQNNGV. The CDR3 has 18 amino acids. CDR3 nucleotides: TGTGCCAGCAGCTCCGCCCCCAGCGGGGGGGCCGGCACAGATACGCAGTATTTT. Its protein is CASSSAPSGGAGTDTQYF.

The CDR3 spells CASSLSGGLTDTQYF. For the CDR3, the DNA is TGTGCCAGCAGCCTTAGCGGGGGACTCACAGATACGCAGTATTTT. The chain employs TRBV6-5 and TRBJ2-3, with TRBD2 identical over 9 bases. V dropped 6 bases and J dropped 2; count of bases not matched to a gene: 6. CDR3 length equals 15 residues. Germline V gene sequence: CDR1 MNHEY, CDR2 SVGAGI.

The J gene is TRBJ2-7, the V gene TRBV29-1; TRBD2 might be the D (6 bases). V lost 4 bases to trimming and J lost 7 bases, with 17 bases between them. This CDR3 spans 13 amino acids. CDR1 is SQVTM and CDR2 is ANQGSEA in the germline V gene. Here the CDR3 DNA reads TGCAGCGTTGTGATTACGGCGGCGGGGGAGCAGTACTTC. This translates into CSVVITAAGEQYF.

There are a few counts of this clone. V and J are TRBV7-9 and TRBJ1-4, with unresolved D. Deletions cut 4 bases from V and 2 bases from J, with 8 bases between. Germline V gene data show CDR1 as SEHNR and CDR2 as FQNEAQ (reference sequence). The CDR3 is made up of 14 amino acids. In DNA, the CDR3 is TGTGCCAGCAGCTCCAGTTCGACTAATGAAAAACTGTTTTTT. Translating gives CASSSSSTNEKLFF. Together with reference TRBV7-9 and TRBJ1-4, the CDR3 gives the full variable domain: DTGVSQNPRHKITKRGQNVTFRCDPISEHNRLYWYRQTLGQGPEFLTYFQNEAQLEKSRLLSDRFSAERPKGSFSTLEIQRTEQGDSAMYLCASSSSSTNEKLFFGSGTQLSVL.

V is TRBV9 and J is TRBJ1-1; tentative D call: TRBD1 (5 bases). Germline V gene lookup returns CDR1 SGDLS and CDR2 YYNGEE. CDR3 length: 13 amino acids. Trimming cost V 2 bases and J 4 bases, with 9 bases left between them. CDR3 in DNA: TGTGCCAGCAGCGTGATCCAGGGCACTGAAGCTTTCTTT. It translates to CASSVIQGTEAFF.

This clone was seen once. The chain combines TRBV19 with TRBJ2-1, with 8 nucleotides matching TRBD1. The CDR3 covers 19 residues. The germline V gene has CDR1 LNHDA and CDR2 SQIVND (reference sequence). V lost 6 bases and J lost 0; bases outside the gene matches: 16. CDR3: CASRDTGTGWRASYNEQFF. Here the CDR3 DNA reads TGTGCCAGTAGAGATACCGGGACAGGCTGGAGAGCCTCCTACAATGAGCAGTTCTTC.

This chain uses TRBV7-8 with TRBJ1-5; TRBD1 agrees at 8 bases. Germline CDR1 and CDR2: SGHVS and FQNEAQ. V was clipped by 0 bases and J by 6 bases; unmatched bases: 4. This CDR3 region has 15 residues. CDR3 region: CASSLAQGAIQPQHF. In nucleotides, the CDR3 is TGTGCCAGCAGCTTAGCTCAGGGGGCTATTCAGCCCCAGCATTTT.

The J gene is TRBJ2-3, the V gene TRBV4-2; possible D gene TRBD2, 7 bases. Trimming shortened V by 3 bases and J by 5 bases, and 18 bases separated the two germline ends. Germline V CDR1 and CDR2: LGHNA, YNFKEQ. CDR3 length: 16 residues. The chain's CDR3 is CASSQSVGGHRDTQYF. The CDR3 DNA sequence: TGTGCCAGCAGCCAGTCGGTCGGGGGGCATAGAGATACGCAGTATTTT.

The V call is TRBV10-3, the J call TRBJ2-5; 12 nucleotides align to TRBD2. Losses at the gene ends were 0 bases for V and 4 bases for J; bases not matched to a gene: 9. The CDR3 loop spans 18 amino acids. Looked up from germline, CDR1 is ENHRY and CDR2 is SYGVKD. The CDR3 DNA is TGTGCCATCAGTGAGTCGGTGGAGACTAGCGGGAGAGGAGAGACCCAGTACTTC. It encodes CAISESVETSGRGETQYF.

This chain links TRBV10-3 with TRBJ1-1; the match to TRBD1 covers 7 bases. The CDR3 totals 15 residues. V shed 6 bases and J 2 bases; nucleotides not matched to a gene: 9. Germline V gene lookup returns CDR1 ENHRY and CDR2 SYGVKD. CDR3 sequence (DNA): TGTGCCATCAGGACAGTACGACAGGGCAACACTGAAGCTTTCTTT. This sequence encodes CAIRTVRQGNTEAFF.

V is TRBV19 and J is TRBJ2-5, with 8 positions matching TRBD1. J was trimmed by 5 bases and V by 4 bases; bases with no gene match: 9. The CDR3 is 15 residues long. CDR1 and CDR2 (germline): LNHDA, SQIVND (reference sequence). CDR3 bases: TGTGCCAGTAGTAGCTCCCAGGGGGCTCATGAGACCCAGTACTTC. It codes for CASSSSQGAHETQYF.

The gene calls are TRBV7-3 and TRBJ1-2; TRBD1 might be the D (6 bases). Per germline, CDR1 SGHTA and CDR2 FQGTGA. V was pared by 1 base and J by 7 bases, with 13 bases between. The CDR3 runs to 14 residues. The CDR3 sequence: CASSLNLGAGGYTF. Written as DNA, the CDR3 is TGTGCCAGCAGCTTAAATCTGGGGGCGGGTGGCTACACCTTC.

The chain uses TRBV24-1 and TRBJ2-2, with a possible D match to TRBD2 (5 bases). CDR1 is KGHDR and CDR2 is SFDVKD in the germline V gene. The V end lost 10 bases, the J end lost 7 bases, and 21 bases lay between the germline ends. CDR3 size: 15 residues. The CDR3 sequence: CATSVDFRGVGELFF. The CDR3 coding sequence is TGTGCCACGTCTGTGGACTTTCGGGGTGTCGGGGAGCTGTTTTTT.

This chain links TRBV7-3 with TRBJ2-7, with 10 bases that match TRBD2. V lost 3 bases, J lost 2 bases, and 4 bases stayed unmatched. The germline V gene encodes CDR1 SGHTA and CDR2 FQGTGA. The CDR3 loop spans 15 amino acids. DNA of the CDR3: TGTGCCAGCAGCTTTCAAGCGGGAGGGCCCTACGAGCAGTACTTC. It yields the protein CASSFQAGGPYEQYF.

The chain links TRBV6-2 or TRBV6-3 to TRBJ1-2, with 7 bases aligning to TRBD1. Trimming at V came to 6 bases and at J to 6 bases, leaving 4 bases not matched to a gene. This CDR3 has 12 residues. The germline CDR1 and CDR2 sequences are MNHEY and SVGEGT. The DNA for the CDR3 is TGTGCCAGCAGCCGACAGGGCCATGGCTACACCTTC. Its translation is CASSRQGHGYTF.

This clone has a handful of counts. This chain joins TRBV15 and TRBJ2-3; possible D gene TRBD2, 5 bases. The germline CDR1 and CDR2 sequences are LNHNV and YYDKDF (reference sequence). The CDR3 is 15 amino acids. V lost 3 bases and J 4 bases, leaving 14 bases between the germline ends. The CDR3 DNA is TGTGCCACCAGCAGTTCGGACGGAGGCTCAGATACGCAGTATTTT. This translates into CATSSSDGGSDTQYF.

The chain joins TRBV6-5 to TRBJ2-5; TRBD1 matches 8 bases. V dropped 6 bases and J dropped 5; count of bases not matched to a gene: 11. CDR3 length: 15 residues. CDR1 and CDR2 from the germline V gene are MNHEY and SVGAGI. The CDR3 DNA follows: TGTGCCAGCAGGCGCCCCGGGACAGGTGTTGAGACCCAGTACTTC. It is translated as CASRRPGTGVETQYF.

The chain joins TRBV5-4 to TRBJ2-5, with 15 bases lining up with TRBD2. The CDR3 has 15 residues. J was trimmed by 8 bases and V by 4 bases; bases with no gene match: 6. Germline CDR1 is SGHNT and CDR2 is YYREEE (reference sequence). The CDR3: CASSLGLAGGETQYF. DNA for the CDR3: TGTGCCAGCAGCCTCGGACTAGCGGGGGGGGAAACCCAGTACTTC.

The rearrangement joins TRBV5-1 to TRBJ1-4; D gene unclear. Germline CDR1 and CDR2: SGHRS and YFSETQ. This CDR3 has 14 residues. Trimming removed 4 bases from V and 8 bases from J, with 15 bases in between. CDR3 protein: CASSPVGSHEKLFF. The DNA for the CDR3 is TGCGCCAGCAGCCCGGTAGGGAGTCACGAAAAACTGTTTTTT.

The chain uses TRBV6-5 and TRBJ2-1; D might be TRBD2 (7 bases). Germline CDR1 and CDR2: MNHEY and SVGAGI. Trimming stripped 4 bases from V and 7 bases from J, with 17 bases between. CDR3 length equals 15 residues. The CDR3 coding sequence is TGTGCCAGCAGTTTTGGGGGGGGGCTTTTAAATGAGCAGTTCTTC. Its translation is CASSFGGGLLNEQFF.

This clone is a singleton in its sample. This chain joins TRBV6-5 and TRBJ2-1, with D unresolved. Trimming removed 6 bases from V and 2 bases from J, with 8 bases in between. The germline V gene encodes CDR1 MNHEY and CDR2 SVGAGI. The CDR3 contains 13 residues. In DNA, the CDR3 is TGTGCCAGCAGGCGGCTAACCTACAATGAGCAGTTCTTC. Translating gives CASRRLTYNEQFF.

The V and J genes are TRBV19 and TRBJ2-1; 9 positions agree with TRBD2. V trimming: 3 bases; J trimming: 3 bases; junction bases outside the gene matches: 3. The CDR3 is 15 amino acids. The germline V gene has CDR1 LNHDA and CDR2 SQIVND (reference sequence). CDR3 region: CASSIWTSDYNEQFF. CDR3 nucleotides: TGTGCCAGTAGTATTTGGACTAGCGACTACAATGAGCAGTTCTTC. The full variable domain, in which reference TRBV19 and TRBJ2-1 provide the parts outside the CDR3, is DGGITQSPKYLFRKEGQNVTLSCEQNLNHDAMYWYRQDPGQGLRLIYYSQIVNDFQKGDIAEGYSVSREKKESFPLTVTSAQKNPTAFYLCASSIWTSDYNEQFFGPGTRLTVL.

Here the CDR3 DNA reads TGTGCCAGCAGTGCCCCGACAGGGGGGCATTACGAGCAGTACGTC. This sequence encodes CASSAPTGGHYEQYV. This sequence joins TRBV6-2 or TRBV6-3 and TRBJ2-7, with 9 bases aligning to TRBD1. The CDR3 consists of 15 residues. The V gene's germline CDR1 is MNHEY and CDR2 SVGEGT. V trimming: 5 bases; J trimming: 4 bases; junction bases outside the gene matches: 9.

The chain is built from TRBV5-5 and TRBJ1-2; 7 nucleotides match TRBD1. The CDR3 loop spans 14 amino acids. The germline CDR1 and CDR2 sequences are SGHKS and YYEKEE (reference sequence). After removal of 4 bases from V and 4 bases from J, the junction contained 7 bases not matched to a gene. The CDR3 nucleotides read TGTGCCAGCAGCCTGGACAGGACGGCCTATGGCTACACCTTC. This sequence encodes CASSLDRTAYGYTF.

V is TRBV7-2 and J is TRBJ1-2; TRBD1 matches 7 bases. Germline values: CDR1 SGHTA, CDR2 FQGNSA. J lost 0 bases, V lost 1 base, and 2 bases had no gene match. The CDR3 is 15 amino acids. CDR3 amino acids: CASSLEGGPNYGYTF. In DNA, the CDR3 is TGTGCCAGCAGCTTAGAAGGGGGCCCTAACTATGGCTACACCTTC.

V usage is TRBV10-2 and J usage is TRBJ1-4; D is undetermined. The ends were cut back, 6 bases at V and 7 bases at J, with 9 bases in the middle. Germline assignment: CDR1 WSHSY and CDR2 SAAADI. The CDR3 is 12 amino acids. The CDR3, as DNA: TGCGCCAGCAGGGCGGGAGGTGAAAAACTGTTTTTT. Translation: CASRAGGEKLFF.

The CDR3 DNA is TGTGCCAGCAGGTACAGGGGGCGAACCTACGAGCAGTACGTC. Protein sequence: CASRYRGRTYEQYV. The rearrangement links TRBV6-5 to TRBJ2-7, with 9 nucleotides matching TRBD1. The CDR3 is made up of 14 amino acids. Germline V lookup: CDR1 MNHEY, CDR2 SVGAGI. V was pared by 6 bases and J by 2 bases, with 5 bases of the junction left unmatched.

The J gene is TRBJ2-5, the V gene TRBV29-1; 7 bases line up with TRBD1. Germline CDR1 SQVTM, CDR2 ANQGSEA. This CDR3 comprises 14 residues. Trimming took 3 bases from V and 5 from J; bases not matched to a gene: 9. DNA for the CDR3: TGCAGCGTTGAGGTAGGGGGCGACCCGGAGACCCAGTACTTC. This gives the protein CSVEVGGDPETQYF.

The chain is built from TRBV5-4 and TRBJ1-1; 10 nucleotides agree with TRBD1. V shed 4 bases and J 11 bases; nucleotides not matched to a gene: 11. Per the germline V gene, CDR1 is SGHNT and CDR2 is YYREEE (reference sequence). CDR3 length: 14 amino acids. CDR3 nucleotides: TGTGCCAGCAGCGCCGACCGGGACAGGGGTGGCGCTTTCTTT. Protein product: CASSADRDRGGAFF.

For the CDR3, the DNA is TGTGCCAGCAACCACAGGGGACAAAACATTCAGTACTTC. This gives the protein CASNHRGQNIQYF. V is TRBV2 and J is TRBJ2-4; 7 bases match TRBD1. Trimming removed 7 bases from V and 5 bases from J; junction bases left unmatched: 5. The CDR3 contains 13 residues. Germline V gene sequence: CDR1 SNHLY, CDR2 FYNNEI. The full variable domain, with the rest looked up from reference TRBV2 and TRBJ2-4, is EPEVTQTPSHQVTQMGQEVILRCVPISNHLYFYWYRQILGQKVEFLVSFYNNEISEKSEIFDDQFSVERPDGSNFTLKIRSTKLEDSAMYFCASNHRGQNIQYFGAGTRLSVL.

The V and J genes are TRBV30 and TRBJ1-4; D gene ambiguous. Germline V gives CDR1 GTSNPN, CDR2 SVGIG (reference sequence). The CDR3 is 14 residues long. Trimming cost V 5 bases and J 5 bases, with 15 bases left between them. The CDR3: CAWHSGVGNEKLFF. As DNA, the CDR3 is TGTGCCTGGCATTCAGGCGTTGGGAATGAAAAACTGTTTTTT.

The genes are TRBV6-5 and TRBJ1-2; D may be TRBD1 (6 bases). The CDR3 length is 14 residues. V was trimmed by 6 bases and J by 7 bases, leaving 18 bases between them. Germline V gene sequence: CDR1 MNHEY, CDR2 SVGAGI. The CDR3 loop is CASRGRGAQGGYTF. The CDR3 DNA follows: TGTGCCAGCAGGGGGCGGGGGGCGCAGGGTGGCTACACCTTC.